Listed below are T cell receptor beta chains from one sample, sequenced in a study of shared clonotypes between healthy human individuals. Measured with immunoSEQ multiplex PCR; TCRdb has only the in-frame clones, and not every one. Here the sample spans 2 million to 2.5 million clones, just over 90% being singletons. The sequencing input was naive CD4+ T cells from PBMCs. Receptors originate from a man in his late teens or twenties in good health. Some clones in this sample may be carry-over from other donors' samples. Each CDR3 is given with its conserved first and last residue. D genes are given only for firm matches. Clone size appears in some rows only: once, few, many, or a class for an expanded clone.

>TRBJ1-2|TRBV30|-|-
TGTGCCTGGTCGCCTGGGGCTAACTATGGCTACACCTTC
CAWSPGANYGYTF
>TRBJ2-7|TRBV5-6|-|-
TGTGCCAGCGGGGTTGTGGACAACTCAATCTACGAGCAGTACTTC
CASGVVDNSIYEQYF
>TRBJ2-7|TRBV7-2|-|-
TGTGCCAGCAGCTATACAGGGTACGAGCAGTACTTC
CASSYTGYEQYF
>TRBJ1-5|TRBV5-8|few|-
TGTGCCAGCAGCTACCGAAATCAGCCCCAGCATTTT
CASSYRNQPQHF
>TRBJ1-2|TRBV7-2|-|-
TGTGCCAGCAGCTCCGGGATCCTTAACTATGGCTACACCTTC
CASSSGILNYGYTF
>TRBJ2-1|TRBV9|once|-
TGTGCCAGCAGCCCCCCGAGGGGGGGGAAGGGTCCCAATGAGCAGTTCTTC
CASSPPRGGKGPNEQFF
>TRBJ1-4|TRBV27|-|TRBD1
TGTGCCAGCAGTTCACCCTCCAGGGGGGAAAAACTGTTTTTT
CASSSPSRGEKLFF
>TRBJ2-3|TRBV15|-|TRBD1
TGTGCCACCAGCAGAGAAACAGGGGCACGAACAGATACGCAGTATTTT
CATSRETGARTDTQYF
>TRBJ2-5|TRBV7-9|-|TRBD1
TGTGCCAGCAGCGACCCGACAGGGTTTAAGACCCAGTACTTC
CASSDPTGFKTQYF
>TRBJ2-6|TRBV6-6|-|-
TGTGCCAGCAGTACAACAGGCTCTGGGGCCAACGTCCTGACTTTC
CASSTTGSGANVLTF
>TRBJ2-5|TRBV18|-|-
TGTGCCAGCTCACCAATACCTACGATTGGGACCCAGTACTTC
CASSPIPTIGTQYF
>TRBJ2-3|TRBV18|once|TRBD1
TGTGCCAGCTCACCACCCGACAGGGGGCGATTGATTACAGATACGCAGTATTTT
CASSPPDRGRLITDTQYF
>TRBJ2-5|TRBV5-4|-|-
TGTGCCAGCAGCTCGACAGCGGATCAAGAGACCCAGTACTTC
CASSSTADQETQYF
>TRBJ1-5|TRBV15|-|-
TGTGCCACCAGCAGAGGGGACAACCGCTATCAGCCCCAGCATTTT
CATSRGDNRYQPQHF
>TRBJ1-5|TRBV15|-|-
TGTGCCACCAGCTGGGGACCCCATCAGCCCCAGCATTTT
CATSWGPHQPQHF
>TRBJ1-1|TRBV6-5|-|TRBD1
TGTGCCAGCAGTTACCTTAGGACAGGACAAGCTTTCTTT
CASSYLRTGQAFF
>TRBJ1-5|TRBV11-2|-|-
TGTGCCAGCAGCTTCACAGACAATCAGCCCCAGCATTTT
CASSFTDNQPQHF
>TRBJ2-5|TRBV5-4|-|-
TGTGCCAGCAGCCCCGGGGGCCCCCGTGAGACCCAGTACTTC
CASSPGGPRETQYF
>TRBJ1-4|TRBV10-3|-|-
TGTGCCATCAGGGGGGACAATGAAAAACTGTTTTTT
CAIRGDNEKLFF
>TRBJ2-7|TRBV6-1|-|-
TGTGCCAGCAGTGATATGAGGGGCTCCTACGAGCAGTACTTC
CASSDMRGSYEQYF
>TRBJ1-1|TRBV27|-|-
TGTGCCAGCAGTTTAGGTCGGGGGGATGAAGCTTTCTTT
CASSLGRGDEAFF
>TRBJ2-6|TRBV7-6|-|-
TGTGCCAGCAGCTTTTTGAGGCCGGGGGCGCTTGGGGCCAACGTCCTGACTTTC
CASSFLRPGALGANVLTF
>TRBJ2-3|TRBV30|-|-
TGTGCACAGGGTATAAACACAGATACGCAGTATTTT
CAQGINTDTQYF
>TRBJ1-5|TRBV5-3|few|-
TGTGCCAGAAGCTGGAGCCAGCCCCAGCATTTT
CARSWSQPQHF
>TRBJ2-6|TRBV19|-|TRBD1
TGTGCCAGCCGGGACAGGGGGCTTCCTGGGGCCAACGTCCTGACTTTC
CASRDRGLPGANVLTF
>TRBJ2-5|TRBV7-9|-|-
TGTGCCAGCAGCTTAGACAGGGCGCAAGGCAACTTC
CASSLDRAQGNF
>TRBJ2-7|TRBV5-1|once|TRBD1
TGCGCCAGCAGCTTGGACCAGGGGGAAGGCTACGAGCAGTACTTC
CASSLDQGEGYEQYF
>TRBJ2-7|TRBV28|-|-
TGTGCCAGCAGCCTTGGGACTCCTCACTCCTACGAGCAGTACTTC
CASSLGTPHSYEQYF
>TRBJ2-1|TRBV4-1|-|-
TGCGCCAGCAGCCTTGGACAGAGATCCTACAATGAGCAGTTCTTC
CASSLGQRSYNEQFF
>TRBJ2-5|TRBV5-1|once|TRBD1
TGCGCCAGCAGCTTGCTGCCAGGGGGCGAGACCCAGTACTTC
CASSLLPGGETQYF
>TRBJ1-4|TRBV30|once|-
TGTGCCCGACAATCTGAGGAAAAACTGTTTTTT
CARQSEEKLFF
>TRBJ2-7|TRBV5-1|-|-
TGCGCCAGCAGCCCGGGCCGATTAGGCAACGAGCAGTACTTC
CASSPGRLGNEQYF
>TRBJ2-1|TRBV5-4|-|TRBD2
TGTGCCAGCAGCACGCGACTAGCGGGAGTGAATGAGCAGTTCTTC
CASSTRLAGVNEQFF
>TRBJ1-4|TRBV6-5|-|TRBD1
TGTGCCAGCAGCCAAGACAGGGGGCGAGGAAAACTGTTTTTT
CASSQDRGRGKLFF
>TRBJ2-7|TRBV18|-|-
TGTGCCAGCTCACCGTCTCAGGGGCGGGGGTACGAGCAGTACTTC
CASSPSQGRGYEQYF
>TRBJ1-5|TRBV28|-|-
TGTGCCAGCAGTTTTCCCCCCAATCAGCCCCAGCATTTT
CASSFPPNQPQHF
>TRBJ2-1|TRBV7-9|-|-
TGTGCCAGCAGCTTGGTCGACGGGGAGCAGTTCTTC
CASSLVDGEQFF
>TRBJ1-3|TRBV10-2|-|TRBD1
TGCGCCAGCAGCTATGGGGACAGCCTGGGACGAAACACCATATATTTT
CASSYGDSLGRNTIYF
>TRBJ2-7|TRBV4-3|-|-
TGCGCCAGCAGCCAGCCGGGACACATCTACGAGCAGTACTTC
CASSQPGHIYEQYF
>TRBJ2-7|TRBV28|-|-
TGTGCCAGCAGTCCCCCAACCCCGTACGAGCAGTACTTC
CASSPPTPYEQYF
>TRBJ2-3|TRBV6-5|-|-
TGTGCCAGCAGTTCACCCCGGGACATTACAGATACGCAGTATTTT
CASSSPRDITDTQYF
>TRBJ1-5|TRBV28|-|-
TGTGCCAGCAGTTTGCCCGCGCTTCATCAGCCCCAGCATTTT
CASSLPALHQPQHF
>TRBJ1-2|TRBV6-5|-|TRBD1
TGTGCCAGCAGTTACCGACAGGGAGTATATGGCTACACCTTC
CASSYRQGVYGYTF
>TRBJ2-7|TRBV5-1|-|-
TGCGCCAGCAGTTCCGGGGTTAGAGCCTACGAGCAGTACTTC
CASSSGVRAYEQYF
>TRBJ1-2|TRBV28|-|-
TGTGCCAGCAGGGGAGGGGAAACTGGTGGCTACACCTTC
CASRGGETGGYTF
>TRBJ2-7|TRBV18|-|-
TGTGCCAGCTCACCGTTGCAGGACCTCCCCACTGGCGAGCAGTACTTC
CASSPLQDLPTGEQYF
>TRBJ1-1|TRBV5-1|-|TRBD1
TGCGCCAGCAGATCTAGGACAGGGAGGACTGAAGCTTTCTTT
CASRSRTGRTEAFF